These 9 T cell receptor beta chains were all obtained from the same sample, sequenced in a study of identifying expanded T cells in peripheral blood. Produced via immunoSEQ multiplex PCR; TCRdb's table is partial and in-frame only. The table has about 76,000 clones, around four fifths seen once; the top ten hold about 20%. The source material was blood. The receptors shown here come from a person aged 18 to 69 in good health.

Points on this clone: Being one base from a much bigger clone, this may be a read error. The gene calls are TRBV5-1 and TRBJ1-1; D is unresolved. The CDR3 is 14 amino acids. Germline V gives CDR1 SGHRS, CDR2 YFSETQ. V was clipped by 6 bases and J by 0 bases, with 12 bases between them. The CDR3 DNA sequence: TGCGCCAGCAAAAGGGATTCAATGAACACTGAAGCTTTCTTT. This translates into CASKRDSMNTEAFF.

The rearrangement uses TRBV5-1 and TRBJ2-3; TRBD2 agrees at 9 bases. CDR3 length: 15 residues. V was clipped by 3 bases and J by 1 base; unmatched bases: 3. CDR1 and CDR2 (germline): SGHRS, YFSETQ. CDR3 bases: TGCGCCAGCAGCTATAGCGGGAGAGGCACAGATACGCAGTATTTT. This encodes CASSYSGRGTDTQYF.

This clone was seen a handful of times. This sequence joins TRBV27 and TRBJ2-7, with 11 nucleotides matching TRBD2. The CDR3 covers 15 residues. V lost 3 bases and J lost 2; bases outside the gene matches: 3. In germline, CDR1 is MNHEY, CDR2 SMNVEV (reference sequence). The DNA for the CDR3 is TGTGCCAGCAGTTTGAAGACTAGCGGGACCTACGAGCAGTACTTC. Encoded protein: CASSLKTSGTYEQYF.

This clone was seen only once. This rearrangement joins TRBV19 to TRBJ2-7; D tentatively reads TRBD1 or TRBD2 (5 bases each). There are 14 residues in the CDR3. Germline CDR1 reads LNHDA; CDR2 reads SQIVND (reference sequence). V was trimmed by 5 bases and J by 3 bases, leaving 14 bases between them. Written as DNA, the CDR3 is TGTGCCAGTAGTGGGGGTGAGCGGATCTACGAGCAGTACTTC. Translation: CASSGGERIYEQYF.

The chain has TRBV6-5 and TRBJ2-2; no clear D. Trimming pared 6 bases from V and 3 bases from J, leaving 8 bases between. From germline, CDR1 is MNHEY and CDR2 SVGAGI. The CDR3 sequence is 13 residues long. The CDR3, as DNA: TGTGCCAGCAGCCAGCCTCACACCGGGGAGCTGTTTTTT. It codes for CASSQPHTGELFF.

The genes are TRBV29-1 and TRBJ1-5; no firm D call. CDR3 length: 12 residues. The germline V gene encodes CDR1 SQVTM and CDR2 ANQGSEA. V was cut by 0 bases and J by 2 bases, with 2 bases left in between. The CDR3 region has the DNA TGCAGCGTTGAAGAGGGCAATCAGCCCCAGCATTTT. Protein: CSVEEGNQPQHF.

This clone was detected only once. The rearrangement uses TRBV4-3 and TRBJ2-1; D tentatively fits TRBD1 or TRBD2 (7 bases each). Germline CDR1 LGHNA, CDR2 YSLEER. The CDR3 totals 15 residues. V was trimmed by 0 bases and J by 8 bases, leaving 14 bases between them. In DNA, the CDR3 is TGCGCCAGCAGCCAAGATAAGGCAGGGGGGGATGAGCAGTTCTTC. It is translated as CASSQDKAGGDEQFF.

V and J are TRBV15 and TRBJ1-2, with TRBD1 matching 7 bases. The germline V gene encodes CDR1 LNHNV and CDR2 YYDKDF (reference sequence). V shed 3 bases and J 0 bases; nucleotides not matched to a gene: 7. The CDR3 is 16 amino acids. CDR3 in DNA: TGTGCCACCAGCAGCCGGGACAGATCCCCTAACTATGGCTACACCTTC. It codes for CATSSRDRSPNYGYTF.

For the CDR3, the DNA is TGTGCCATCAGTCAGGAGCTGGCCGGGGAGCTGTTTTTT. This translates into CAISQELAGELFF. The rearrangement uses TRBV10-3 and TRBJ2-2; no clear D gene. Germline assignment: CDR1 ENHRY and CDR2 SYGVKD. The CDR3 loop spans 13 amino acids. The V and J ends lost 5 bases and 6 bases respectively, with 10 bases between them.